Below are 26 T cell receptor beta chains sequenced from a single sample in a study of blood T cell repertoires in COVID-19. Here immunoSEQ multiplex PCR was the method, and the copy in TCRdb shows in-frame clones only, minus some. The repertoire consists of over 350,000 clones, with more than 75% occurring once and the leading ten covering 0.95% to 1%. The source material was PBMCs or T cells enriched from blood (not recorded which). The receptors stem from a woman aged 30 to 39 with acute COVID-19.

The V call is TRBV10-3, the J call TRBJ2-5; unclear D gene. Trimming cost V 0 bases and J 2 bases, with 7 bases left between them. The CDR3 totals 14 residues. Per germline, CDR1 ENHRY and CDR2 SYGVKD. The CDR3 DNA is TGTGCCATCAGTGAGTCGAACAGACAAGAGACCCAGTACTTC. Its translation is CAISESNRQETQYF.

The chain recombines TRBV29-1 with TRBJ2-7; TRBD1 matches 8 bases. This CDR3 has 13 amino acids. Losses at the gene ends were 5 bases for V and 2 bases for J; bases not matched to a gene: 5. Per the germline V gene, CDR1 is SQVTM and CDR2 is ANQGSEA. CDR3 protein: CSVRTGRTYEQYF. The CDR3 nucleotides read TGCAGCGTTAGGACAGGGAGGACCTACGAGCAGTACTTC.

The V call is TRBV18, the J call TRBJ1-1, with D perhaps matching TRBD1 (5 bases). The germline V gene encodes CDR1 KGHSH and CDR2 LQKENI. The CDR3 covers 15 residues. V was shortened by 4 bases and J by 1 base, with 13 bases between the two germline ends. This chain's CDR3 is CASSQLQVTNTEAFF. The CDR3 DNA reads TGTGCCAGCTCACAGTTACAGGTGACGAACACTGAAGCTTTCTTT.

The V call is TRBV30, the J call TRBJ1-1; tentative D call: TRBD1 (5 bases). The CDR3 has 13 amino acids. Trimming pared 0 bases from V and 4 bases from J, leaving 9 bases between. CDR1 and CDR2 from the germline V gene are GTSNPN and SVGIG (reference sequence). DNA for the CDR3: TGTGCCTGGAGTGTACCGGGGGGCACTGAAGCTTTCTTT. Translation: CAWSVPGGTEAFF.

V gene TRBV10-3 combines with J gene TRBJ2-1; D may be TRBD2 (5 bases). Germline V gene sequence: CDR1 ENHRY, CDR2 SYGVKD. The CDR3 consists of 12 residues. V lost 4 bases and J 7 bases, leaving 8 bases between the germline ends. The chain's CDR3 is CAISGSGNEQFF. Here the CDR3 DNA reads TGTGCCATCAGTGGCTCGGGGAATGAGCAGTTCTTC.

The V call is TRBV7-9, the J call TRBJ2-5; 9 bases line up with TRBD1. J was trimmed by 5 bases and V by 1 base; bases with no gene match: 5. Germline V gene data show CDR1 as SEHNR and CDR2 as FQNEAQ (reference sequence). The CDR3 runs 15 residues. The CDR3 is CASSLGGQGPETQYF. For the CDR3, the DNA is TGTGCCAGCAGCTTAGGGGGACAGGGCCCGGAGACCCAGTACTTC.

The sample holds a few counts of this clone. This same CDR3 is encoded by further DNA sequences in the sample. This rearrangement joins TRBV7-3 to TRBJ1-1, with unresolved D. CDR3 length equals 13 residues. The V and J ends lost 1 base and 1 base respectively, with 4 bases between them. The germline CDR1 and CDR2 sequences are SGHTA and FQGTGA. The CDR3, as DNA: TGTGCCAGCAGCTTAAACAGGAACACTGAAGCTTTCTTT. Protein product: CASSLNRNTEAFF. Looking up the rest from reference TRBV7-3 and TRBJ1-1 gives the full variable domain: GAGVSQTPSNKVTEKGKYVELRCDPISGHTALYWYRQSLGQGPEFLIYFQGTGAADDSGLPNDRFFAVRPEGSVSTLKIQRTERGDSAVYLCASSLNRNTEAFFGQGTRLTVV.

The chain has TRBV4-1 and TRBJ2-1, with 8 bases lining up with TRBD2. This CDR3 is 13 amino acids long. Looked up from germline, CDR1 is MGHRA and CDR2 is YSYEKL. V lost 4 bases and J lost 10; bases outside the gene matches: 6. The CDR3 protein is CASSRLLAEEQFF. CDR3 bases: TGCGCCAGCAGCCGACTACTAGCGGAGGAGCAGTTCTTC.

The V call is TRBV12-3 or TRBV12-4, the J call TRBJ1-4; D is unclear. The V gene lost 6 bases and the J gene lost 4 bases, with 6 bases spanning the gap. CDR3 size: 12 residues. CDR3 in DNA: TGTGCCAGCAGCCACGGTAATGAAAAACTGTTTTTT. It specifies CASSHGNEKLFF.

The chain has TRBV12-3 or TRBV12-4 and TRBJ1-1; D call uncertain. V was shortened by 6 bases and J by 3 bases, with 11 bases between the two germline ends. The CDR3 sequence is 13 residues long. The CDR3 protein is CASSRPIDTEAFF. The CDR3 bases are TGTGCCAGCAGCCGCCCTATAGACACTGAAGCTTTCTTT.

The chain uses TRBV27 and TRBJ1-2; 9 nucleotides line up with TRBD1. The V gene's germline CDR1 is MNHEY and CDR2 SMNVEV (reference sequence). V lost 6 bases and J lost 7; bases outside the gene matches: 9. The CDR3 is 14 residues long. Here the CDR3 DNA reads TGTGCCAGCAGCCCCGGGACAGGGATTGGTGGCTACACCTTC. Its protein is CASSPGTGIGGYTF.

This clone was observed a few times. The V and J genes are TRBV30 and TRBJ2-3; the D is unclear. This CDR3 has 12 amino acids. Trimming took off 0 bases at V and 4 bases at J, with 5 bases between the two ends. Germline V gene sequence: CDR1 GTSNPN, CDR2 SVGIG (reference sequence). CDR3 sequence reads: CAWSVSSDTQYF. The DNA of the CDR3 is TGTGCCTGGAGTGTTAGCTCAGATACGCAGTATTTT. Together with reference TRBV30 and TRBJ2-3, the CDR3 gives the full variable domain: SQTIHQWPATLVQPVGSPLSLECTVEGTSNPNLYWYRQAAGRGLQLLFYSVGIGQISSEVPQNLSASRPQDRQFILSSKKLLLSDSGFYLCAWSVSSDTQYFGPGTRLTVL.

The genes are TRBV29-1 and TRBJ1-2; a possible D gene is TRBD1 (6 bases). CDR1 and CDR2 (germline): SQVTM, ANQGSEA. V dropped 4 bases and J dropped 4 bases, with 10 bases sitting between them. The CDR3 is 12 residues long. CDR3: CSVAGGGYGYTF. The CDR3 DNA reads as TGCAGCGTTGCGGGGGGCGGCTATGGCTACACCTTC.

The chain combines TRBV4-2 with TRBJ2-2; D ambiguous. The CDR3 is 15 amino acids. The germline gives CDR1 LGHNA, CDR2 YNFKEQ. Between the trimmed V and J ends, which lost 0 bases and 7 bases, there was a span of 12 bases. This CDR3 is CASSQEALSGGELFF. The CDR3, as DNA: TGTGCCAGCAGCCAAGAAGCGCTGTCTGGCGGGGAGCTGTTTTTT.

As concerns this clone: The same CDR3 can be traced to other DNA sequences in this sample. This chain uses TRBV29-1 with TRBJ1-1, with D maybe TRBD1 (6 bases). This CDR3 has 13 amino acids. Germline V lookup: CDR1 SQVTM, CDR2 ANQGSEA. The V and J ends lost 2 bases and 1 base respectively, with 8 bases between them. The CDR3 nucleotides read TGCAGCGTTGAAAACAGGGCGAACACTGAAGCTTTCTTT. It specifies CSVENRANTEAFF.

J is TRBJ2-7 and V is TRBV29-1; 7 bases are a match to TRBD1. This CDR3 comprises 13 residues. V was clipped by 1 base and J by 3 bases; unmatched bases: 3. CDR1 SQVTM and CDR2 ANQGSEA come from the germline V gene. The CDR3 sequence: CSVEAAGGYEQYF. The CDR3 DNA reads TGCAGCGTTGAAGCGGCAGGGGGCTACGAGCAGTACTTC.

This sequence joins TRBV12-5 and TRBJ1-4; TRBD1 aligns across 11 bases. The V segment lost 9 bases and the J segment 7 bases; nucleotides outside the gene matches: 4. CDR3 length equals 13 residues. CDR1 and CDR2 from the germline V gene are LGHNT and FRNRAP. CDR3 nucleotides: TGTGCTAGCGTCGGGACAGGGGGTGAAAAACTGTTTTTT. Translated, it gives CASVGTGGEKLFF.

CDR3 DNA sequence: TGTGCCAGCAGCCCAGGGGCCGACGGACGCGGCTACACCTTC. This translates into CASSPGADGRGYTF. The rearrangement joins TRBV4-2 to TRBJ1-2; tentatively, D is TRBD1 (6 bases). CDR1 and CDR2 (germline): LGHNA, YNFKEQ. The CDR3 sequence is 14 residues long. V lost 4 bases and J lost 8, with 17 bases in between.

The gene calls are TRBV24-1 and TRBJ1-3; 9 bases map to TRBD1. The CDR3 runs to 15 residues. Germline V gene sequence: CDR1 KGHDR, CDR2 SFDVKD. J was trimmed by 7 bases and V by 4 bases; bases with no gene match: 7. The CDR3 DNA reads TGTGCCACCAGTGACCCGGGACAGGGTGGCAACACCATATATTTT. Translated: CATSDPGQGGNTIYF.

The chain employs TRBV3-1 (or the pseudogene TRBV3-2) and TRBJ2-7; D may be TRBD1 (5 bases). Trimming removed 2 bases from V and 7 bases from J, with 15 bases in between. Germline lookup yields CDR1 LGHDT and CDR2 YNNKEL (reference sequence). This CDR3 spans 14 amino acids. CDR3 in amino acids: CASSQKTANPEQYF. The CDR3 region has the DNA TGTGCCAGCAGCCAAAAGACAGCGAACCCAGAGCAGTACTTC.

This chain joins TRBV9 and TRBJ1-2; 9 bases are a match to TRBD1. The germline V gene encodes CDR1 SGDLS and CDR2 YYNGEE. Trimming took 6 bases from V and 4 from J; bases not matched to a gene: 10. This CDR3 comprises 15 residues. CDR3 residues: CASTPAGDRAYGYTF. CDR3 DNA sequence: TGTGCCAGCACCCCAGCGGGGGACAGGGCCTATGGCTACACCTTC.

The rearrangement links TRBV6-5 to TRBJ1-4, with TRBD1 identical over 7 bases. This CDR3 has 11 amino acids. CDR1 and CDR2 from the germline V gene are MNHEY and SVGAGI. The V gene end was trimmed by 6 bases and the J gene end by 13 bases; junction bases not matched to a gene: 5. Here the CDR3 reads CASSTSGGLFF. The CDR3 DNA follows: TGTGCCAGCAGCACATCAGGGGGACTGTTTTTT.

This clone was seen only a few times. In the same sample, other DNA sequences code for this CDR3. This CDR3 is CSARQGDTEAFF. CDR3 nucleotides: TGCAGCGCCCGACAGGGTGACACTGAAGCTTTCTTT. The rearrangement uses TRBV29-1 and TRBJ1-1; TRBD1 matches at 7 bases. Looked up from germline, CDR1 is SQVTM and CDR2 is ANQGSEA. The ends lost 7 bases at V and 3 bases at J; junction bases unmatched: 5. The length of the CDR3 is 12 residues. Drawing the rest from reference TRBV29-1 and TRBJ1-1, the complete variable domain is SAVISQKPSRDICQRGTSLTIQCQVDSQVTMMFWYRQQPGQSLTLIATANQGSEATYESGFVIDKFPISRPNLTFSTLTVSNMSPEDSSIYLCSARQGDTEAFFGQGTRLTVV.

The V and J genes are TRBV7-8 and TRBJ2-3, with D unclear. The CDR3 totals 15 residues. Germline-derived CDR1 and CDR2 are SGHVS and FQNEAQ. V gave up 1 base and J gave up 0 bases, with 8 bases separating them. CDR3 residues: CASSLGLSSTDTQYF. The CDR3 DNA is TGTGCCAGCAGCTTAGGGCTCAGTAGCACAGATACGCAGTATTTT.

The V and J genes are TRBV6-5 and TRBJ1-1; TRBD1 agrees at 7 bases. The CDR3 consists of 12 residues. V was pared by 2 bases and J by 9 bases, with 3 bases of the junction left unmatched. CDR1 is MNHEY and CDR2 is SVGAGI in the germline V gene. CDR3 nucleotides: TGTGCCAGCAGTTACCGACAGGGCAAAGCTTTCTTT. It is translated as CASSYRQGKAFF.

The V call is TRBV29-1, the J call TRBJ2-1, with a tentative D call TRBD1 (5 bases). This CDR3 is built from 10 residues. Trimming cost V 3 bases and J 9 bases, with 6 bases left between them. Germline values: CDR1 SQVTM, CDR2 ANQGSEA. The CDR3 reads CSVEGPEQFF. As DNA, the CDR3 is TGCAGCGTTGAGGGGCCTGAGCAGTTCTTC.